This TCR beta chain was profiled in a study of blood T cells in healthy people across ages. This clonotype has at least ten counts. Combining a sample-barcoded 5' primer with a J-beta primer mix, a second PCR ran for 7 to 11 cycles. MiXCR was run by TCRdb on the 5' RACE reads, yielding one entry per CDR3 protein. The sample contains about 1,500,000 distinct CDR3 sequences, about 28% of which appear only once. This CDR3 comprises 14 residues. Germline V gene sequence: CDR1 SGHTA, CDR2 FQGNSA. The V gene end was trimmed by 2 bases and the J gene end by 9 bases; junction bases not matched to a gene: 5. Sequencing input: blood. This clonotype was obtained from a woman in her twenties or thirties in good health. This chain joins TRBV7-2 and TRBJ2-4, with 9 bases fitting TRBD2. The CDR3 loop is CASSLTGLASIQYF. CDR3 nucleotide sequence: TGTGCCAGCAGCTTAACGGGACTAGCAAGCATTCAGTACTTC.